The 16 T cell receptor beta chains below all came from one sample that was sequenced in a study of low-dose radiotherapy and immunotherapy resistance in tumors. TRAV- and TRBV-specific primers, spanning alpha and beta chains, primed first-strand cDNA. Using a constant-region primer together with a V-primer adapter, TCRs were subjected to 15 to 20 PCR cycles of amplification. TCRdb independently ran MiXCR on the reads; one entry per CDR3 protein. The sample records under 90,000 distinct CDR3 sequences, 15% to 20% being singletons. The time point here: before trial treatment. The source was PBMCs, collected before treatment. These receptors came from a male donor with prostate cancer.

The chain has TRBV7-8 and TRBJ2-1; 10 nucleotides align to TRBD2. The V gene end was trimmed by 3 bases and the J gene end by 4 bases; junction bases not matched to a gene: 3. The V gene's germline CDR1 is SGHVS and CDR2 FQNEAQ. This CDR3 contains 15 residues. The CDR3 DNA reads TGTGCCAGCAGCTTTAGCGGGGGGATTTACAATGAGCAGTTCTTC. It encodes CASSFSGGIYNEQFF.

This clonotype was seen at least ten times. The V call is TRBV20-1, the J call TRBJ1-6; D is perhaps TRBD1 (5 bases). V lost 4 bases and J lost 4, with 17 bases in between. This CDR3 comprises 16 residues. Per the germline V gene, CDR1 is DFQATT and CDR2 is SNEGSKA (reference sequence). The CDR3 loop is CSAKSGTAFYNSPLHF. DNA of the CDR3: TGCAGTGCTAAATCCGGGACGGCCTTTTATAATTCACCCCTCCACTTT.

Comment on this clonotype: A far larger clone is only one base removed, so a read error is likely. V gene TRBV5-6 combines with J gene TRBJ1-1; D is ambiguous. The V end lost 3 bases, the J end lost 8 bases, and 14 bases lay between the germline ends. This CDR3 is built from 13 residues. Germline CDR1 and CDR2: SGHDT and YYEEEE. As DNA, the CDR3 is TGTGCCAGCAGCTCCAGCGGCTCTTTCGAAGCTTTCTTT. As protein: CASSSSGSFEAFF.

In its sample, this clonotype was seen many times. The rearrangement links TRBV6-5 to TRBJ2-2; D remains ambiguous. Per the germline V gene, CDR1 is MNHEY and CDR2 is SVGAGI. The V end was cut by 6 bases, the J end by 6 bases, with 14 bases between. The CDR3 length is 14 residues. The CDR3 nucleotides are TGTGCCAGCAGGGCTCGTGGTGGGGCCGGGGAGCTGTTTTTT. Protein: CASRARGGAGELFF.

This clonotype was recorded a few times. The CDR3 region is CSADRNTEAFF. DNA for the CDR3: TGCAGCGCAGACAGGAACACTGAAGCTTTCTTT. The gene calls are TRBV29-1 and TRBJ1-1, with TRBD1 as a possible D gene (5 bases). The ends were cut back, 7 bases at V and 1 base at J, with 7 bases in the middle. Per the germline V gene, CDR1 is SQVTM and CDR2 is ANQGSEA. The CDR3 contains 11 residues.

This clonotype was detected many times. The J gene is TRBJ2-5, the V gene TRBV5-5, with 10 nucleotides matching TRBD2. This CDR3 comprises 15 residues. Germline V gene data show CDR1 as SGHKS and CDR2 as YYEKEE (reference sequence). After removal of 2 bases from V and 5 bases from J, the junction contained 6 bases not matched to a gene. The DNA of the CDR3 is TGTGCCAGCAGCTTCTCCCCGACTAGCGGGGAGACCCAGTACTTC. Protein: CASSFSPTSGETQYF.

Regarding this clonotype: This sequence is one base from a far larger clone and is likely a read error. The CDR3 region is CASTGLAAGSYEQYF. The CDR3 DNA reads TGTGCCAGCACAGGACTAGCGGCGGGCTCCTACGAGCAGTACTTC. The chain links TRBV25-1 to TRBJ2-4; 10 positions match TRBD2. The end of the DNA aligns better with TRBJ2-7, so the J call may be wrong. CDR3 length equals 15 residues. The germline V gene encodes CDR1 MGHDK and CDR2 SYGVNS.

The CDR3: CSALGGLSEQYF. CDR3 nucleotides: TGCAGTGCTTTGGGGGGTCTGAGTGAGCAGTACTTC. This chain links TRBV20-1 with TRBJ2-7, with D possibly being TRBD2 (6 bases). The V gene's germline CDR1 is DFQATT and CDR2 SNEGSKA (reference sequence). This CDR3 has 12 amino acids. Trimming shortened V by 5 bases and J by 7 bases, and 15 bases separated the two germline ends.

This clonotype was detected ten times or more. The CDR3 region is CASRPGGASTDTQYF. In DNA, the CDR3 is TGCGCCAGCAGACCGGGGGGGGCTAGCACAGATACGCAGTATTTT. The chain links TRBV5-1 to TRBJ2-3, with TRBD2 matching 8 bases. Germline V gives CDR1 SGHRS, CDR2 YFSETQ. V dropped 5 bases and J dropped 0; count of bases not matched to a gene: 5. This CDR3 contains 15 residues.

In this sample, this clonotype turned up many times. The V gene is TRBV6-2 or TRBV6-3, the J gene TRBJ2-1; perhaps D is TRBD1 or TRBD2 (6 bases each). Trimming removed 6 bases at V and 6 bases at J, with 21 bases between. CDR1 is MNHEY, CDR2 SVGEGT, per germline. CDR3 length: 16 residues. Written as DNA, the CDR3 is TGTGCCAGCAGCCAACGACTTTGGGGGGCCGCCAATGAGCAGTTCTTC. Translating gives CASSQRLWGAANEQFF.

This clonotype was seen ten or more times. The chain carries TRBV19 and TRBJ2-2, with D tentatively TRBD1 (5 bases). Germline lookup yields CDR1 LNHDA and CDR2 SQIVND (reference sequence). Between the trimmed V and J ends, which lost 8 bases and 1 base, there was a span of 14 bases. The CDR3 contains 15 residues. CDR3 region: CASDITGQNTGELFF. CDR3 coding DNA: TGTGCCAGTGATATAACAGGCCAGAACACCGGGGAGCTGTTTTTT.

This clonotype appeared many times. The rearrangement links TRBV4-1 to TRBJ1-2; TRBD1 aligns across 10 bases. The length of the CDR3 is 16 residues. The V gene end was trimmed by 0 bases and the J gene end by 4 bases; junction bases not matched to a gene: 5. CDR1 and CDR2 from the germline V gene are MGHRA and YSYEKL. The CDR3 reads CASSQESGQGSYGYTF. In DNA form, the CDR3 reads TGCGCCAGCAGCCAAGAGTCGGGACAGGGGAGCTATGGCTACACCTTC.

This clonotype has at least ten counts. V gene TRBV19 combines with J gene TRBJ1-2; 8 bases are shared with TRBD1. The CDR3 consists of 13 residues. V was pared by 10 bases and J by 5 bases, with 9 bases of the junction left unmatched. Germline V CDR1 and CDR2: LNHDA, SQIVND (reference sequence). For the CDR3, the DNA is TGTGCCACCACTCCCGACAGGGGTTATGGCTACACCTTC. Translation gives CATTPDRGYGYTF. The full variable domain, with the rest looked up from reference TRBV19 and TRBJ1-2, is DGGITQSPKYLFRKEGQNVTLSCEQNLNHDAMYWYRQDPGQGLRLIYYSQIVNDFQKGDIAEGYSVSREKKESFPLTVTSAQKNPTAFYLCATTPDRGYGYTFGSGTRLTVV.

The chain is built from TRBV12-3 or TRBV12-4 and TRBJ2-2, with 7 bases that match TRBD2. CDR3 size: 16 residues. J gave up 4 bases and V 2 bases, and 7 bases lay outside the gene matches. CDR3 loop: CASSLSGVEGTGELFF. Written as DNA, the CDR3 is TGTGCCAGCAGTTTAAGCGGGGTGGAGGGCACCGGGGAGCTGTTTTTT.

This clonotype was detected many times. The J gene is TRBJ2-1, the V gene TRBV6-1; 8 positions match TRBD2. This CDR3 comprises 15 residues. Germline loops: CDR1 MNHNS, CDR2 SASEGT. J was trimmed by 0 bases and V by 5 bases; bases with no gene match: 3. The CDR3 DNA follows: TGTGCCAGCAGTCGCGGGGGGAGCTCCTACAATGAGCAGTTCTTC. Residues: CASSRGGSSYNEQFF.

This chain links TRBV19 with TRBJ1-6; D not resolved. The CDR3 loop spans 13 amino acids. Germline CDR1 reads LNHDA; CDR2 reads SQIVND (reference sequence). V was cut by 0 bases and J by 6 bases, with 3 bases left in between. For the CDR3, the DNA is TGTGCCAGTAGTATAGACCGTAATTCACCCCTCCACTTT. Amino acids: CASSIDRNSPLHF.